The 2 T cell receptor beta chains below were found in one sample sequenced in a study of PD-1 blockade in classical Hodgkin lymphoma. Method: immunoSEQ multiplex PCR; TCRdb's copy keeps in-frame clones and lacks some. Counted here are some 18,000 clones, 76% occurring once; the ten biggest clones make up 20% to 25%. Time point specified: cycle 4 day 1 (C4D1), after less than 7 weeks of nivolumab. Autologous stem cell transplantation was followed by relapse in every patient, and brentuximab vedotin exposure varied. This sample comprised peripheral blood mononuclear cells (PBMCs), obtained before the fourth cycle of nivolumab. These receptors were taken from a human donor with classical Hodgkin lymphoma.

The genes are TRBV27 and TRBJ2-1; the D gene could be TRBD1 or TRBD2 (7 bases each). V lost 8 bases and J lost 8, with 19 bases in between. Germline CDR1 and CDR2: MNHEY and SMNVEV (reference sequence). The CDR3 spans 14 residues. CDR3: CASLEGAGVHEQFF. The CDR3 bases are TGTGCCAGCCTGGAGGGGGCGGGAGTGCATGAGCAGTTCTTC.

The chain employs TRBV14 and TRBJ2-5, with D possibly matching TRBD2 (6 bases). V was pared by 3 bases and J by 9 bases, with 14 bases between. This CDR3 is built from 13 residues. Germline V gives CDR1 SGHDN, CDR2 FVKESK. The CDR3 DNA is TGTGCCAGCAGCCACCCGGGGAGGTCCCCCCAGTACTTC. Translating it yields CASSHPGRSPQYF.